This T cell receptor (beta chain) emerged from a study of early T cells in non-severe SARS-CoV-2 infection (dated by TCRdb to the early 2020s). For context, the study as a whole: Because TCR sequencing was done on bulk RNA from unsorted whole blood, the alpha and beta chains could not be paired.

This clonotype was recorded at least ten times. Its antigen remains unidentified. Per-base quality was not reported, and no clone a single base away is much larger than it. Overall results and qualifications from the work: VDJdb matching was skewed toward anti-spike CD8 responses, so virus-specific expansions were likely underestimated and private and CD4 specificities were missed.

The protocol used for the library was 5' RACE. Instrument used: NextSeq 500. Unique molecular identifiers were attached to individual cDNA molecules in the TCR library protocol so that sequencing error and PCR bias could be corrected. Sequencing covered both TCR alpha and beta chains, and within each sample the abundances of alpha and beta sequences were tightly co-correlated. Per the authors' processing: V gene, J gene and CDR3 annotation of TCR sequences was performed with Decombinator V4. Expanded TCRs were defined as changing significantly between any two time points under a Poisson model with p below 0.0001. TCR abundances were normalised to the total number of TCRs sequenced per sample and expressed as counts per million. TRAV1-2 paired with TRAJ12, TRAJ20 or TRAJ33 defined MAIT TCRs, while TRAV10 paired with TRAJ18 defined iNKT TCRs. A search of VDJdb, accessed on 1 November 2021, was run for TCRs annotated to CMV, EBV and SARS-CoV-2, with TCRs annotated for multiple antigens excluded. TCRdb itself trimmed the public reads at Q25 with fastp, ran MiXCR and retained productive beta chains. Each CDR3 protein appears once, grouped with its most common genes and DNA. TCRdb assigned the V and J calls; the authors' analysis was not used. This sample holds about 30,000 distinct CDR3 sequences; roughly 5.4% were observed only once. The ten largest clones add up to approximately 3.5% of the sample.

V lost 6 bases and J lost 0 bases, and the count of bases not matched to a germline gene is 5. The CDR3 covers 15 residues, taking in both the cysteine and the phenylalanine. Only the CDR3 DNA is retained, 45 bases long and in frame from the first base. Based on the germline V gene, the CDR1 and CDR2 sequences are MDHEN and SYDVKM. A case-control design nested within a healthcare worker cohort in London, UK, was used, with weekly nasopharyngeal swab PCR tests and blood sampling performed. Between 23 and 31 March 2020, the week of the UK lockdown, healthcare workers were enrolled and then followed up weekly for as long as 16 weeks.

The receptor chain draws on TRBV28 and TRBJ2-3, with 8 central nucleotides matching TRBD1. Input material: whole blood. This TCR was sampled from an adult who was a healthcare worker with PCR-confirmed SARS-CoV-2 infection or an uninfected control (not recorded which). The CDR3 corresponds to CASSPDRVSTDTQYF. The nucleotide sequence reads TGTGCCAGCAGCCCGGACAGGGTTAGCACAGATACGCAGTATTTT.